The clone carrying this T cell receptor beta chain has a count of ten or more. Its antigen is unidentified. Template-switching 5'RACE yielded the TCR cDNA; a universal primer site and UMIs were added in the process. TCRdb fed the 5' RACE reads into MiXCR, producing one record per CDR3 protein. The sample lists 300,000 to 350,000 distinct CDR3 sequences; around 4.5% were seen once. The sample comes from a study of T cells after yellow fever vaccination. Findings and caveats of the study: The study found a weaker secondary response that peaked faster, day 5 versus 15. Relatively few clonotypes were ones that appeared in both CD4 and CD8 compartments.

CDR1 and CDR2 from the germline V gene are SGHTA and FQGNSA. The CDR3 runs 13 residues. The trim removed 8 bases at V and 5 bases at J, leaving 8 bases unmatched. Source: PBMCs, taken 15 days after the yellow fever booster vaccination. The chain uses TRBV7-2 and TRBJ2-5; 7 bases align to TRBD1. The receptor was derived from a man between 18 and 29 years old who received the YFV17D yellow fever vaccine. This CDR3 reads CASGRQGVETQYF. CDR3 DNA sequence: TGTGCCAGCGGCCGACAGGGAGTGGAGACCCAGTACTTC.